Detailed here is one TCR beta chain. TCRdb's copy holds only in-frame clones and misses some; the assay was immunoSEQ multiplex PCR. The profile shows roughly 61,000 clones, more than 60% of them singletons. These data come from a study of blood T cell repertoires in COVID-19. Whole-study context: Samples of COVID-19 (acute and convalescent) were obtained from the United States, Italy and Spain. PBMCs, B-cell-depleted T cells, or T cells provided the cDNA or gDNA that made up the material.

The sequence was collected from a woman aged 70-85 years with acute or convalescent COVID-19. The sequencing input was peripheral blood.

CDR3: CASSRGGAGANVLTF. DNA of the CDR3: TGTGCCAGCAGCCGCGGGGGAGCTGGGGCCAACGTCCTGACTTTC. This chain uses TRBV3-1 (or the pseudogene TRBV3-2) with TRBJ2-6; 7 nucleotides align to TRBD2. Trimming cost V 4 bases and J 2 bases; bases outside gene matches: 2. The CDR3 covers 15 residues. The V gene's germline CDR1 is LGHDT and CDR2 YNNKEL (reference sequence).